This entry lists 8 T cell receptor beta chains sequenced from one sample in a study of read filtering for tumor transcriptome and immune sequencing. The library was built from about 0.4 ug RNA with molecular barcoded adaptors for alpha/delta and beta/gamma chains. TCRdb reprocessed the reads via MiXCR and lists one record per CDR3 protein. The sample records around 130,000 distinct CDR3 sequences, approximately 13% being singletons. The specimen sequenced was a population of CD138-negative cells sorted from bone marrow. The receptor set was obtained from a donor at least 40 years old with multiple myeloma.

The J gene is TRBJ2-7, the V gene TRBV7-9; D may match TRBD1 or TRBD2 (5 bases each). In germline, CDR1 is SEHNR, CDR2 FQNEAQ (reference sequence). With 1 base removed from V and 2 bases from J, the gap between germline ends came to 12 bases. There are 15 residues in the CDR3. The CDR3 DNA sequence: TGTGCCAGCAGCTTAGGGGGGTCTAGAGCCTACGAGCAGTACTTC. It yields the protein CASSLGGSRAYEQYF.

This clonotype came up many times. This chain connects TRBV10-3 to TRBJ2-3, with 9 bases lining up with TRBD1. The CDR3 runs 12 residues. Trimming took 8 bases from V and 3 from J; bases not matched to a gene: 0. Germline CDR1 ENHRY, CDR2 SYGVKD. As DNA, the CDR3 is TGTGCCATCGGGACAGGGACAGATACGCAGTATTTT. Translation gives CAIGTGTDTQYF.

This clonotype was recorded only once. This may be a read error, as it is one base from a much larger clone. The J gene is TRBJ1-5, the V gene TRBV12-3 or TRBV12-4; D is perhaps TRBD1 (6 bases). The CDR3 length is 12 residues. CDR3 residues: CASSQQGQLQHF. DNA for the CDR3: TGTGCCAGCAGTCAACAGGGTCAGCTCCAGCATTTT.

This clonotype was counted at least ten times. The chain carries TRBV19 and TRBJ1-5; 7 bases are shared with TRBD1. The CDR3 length is 20 residues. Germline V gene sequence: CDR1 LNHDA, CDR2 SQIVND (reference sequence). V lost 7 bases to trimming and J lost 0 bases; unmatched junction nucleotides: 21. The CDR3 sequence is CASTKSGTANALYSNQPQHF. The CDR3, as DNA: TGTGCCAGTACCAAAAGCGGGACAGCCAACGCACTTTATAGCAATCAGCCCCAGCATTTT.

This clonotype was seen many times. The chain combines TRBV12-3 or TRBV12-4 with TRBJ1-5, with D possibly TRBD1 on 6 matching bases. This CDR3 has 12 amino acids. Trimming shortened V by 5 bases and J by 6 bases, and 8 bases separated the two germline ends. CDR3 protein: CASSQQGQPQHF. In DNA, the CDR3 is TGTGCCAGCAGTCAACAGGGTCAGCCCCAGCATTTT.

Worth noting for this clonotype: This could be a read error, since a much larger clone is one nucleotide away. The rearrangement uses TRBV20-1 and TRBJ2-3; 10 bases map to TRBD2. The CDR3 has 15 residues. Germline lookup yields CDR1 DFQATT and CDR2 SNEGSKA (reference sequence). The CDR3 here is CNARDQAGGTDTQYF. The DNA of the CDR3 is TGCAATGCTAGAGATCAAGCGGGAGGGACAGATACGCAGTATTTT.

As concerns this clonotype: A much larger clone sits a single nucleotide away, making a read error possible. The chain couples TRBV7-9 to TRBJ1-4, with D hard to call. In germline, CDR1 is SEHNR, CDR2 FQNEAQ (reference sequence). CDR3 length: 13 amino acids. Trimming removed 2 bases from V and 7 bases from J, with 8 bases in between. The CDR3 reads CASSLSWGEKLFF. CDR3 nucleotides: TGTGCCAGCAGCTTAAGTTGGGGTGAAAAACTGTTTTTT. Based on the CDR3 plus reference TRBV7-9 and TRBJ1-4, the full variable domain is DTGVSQNPRHKITKRGQNVTFRCDPISEHNRLYWYRQTLGQGPEFLTYFQNEAQLEKSRLLSDRFSAERPKGSFSTLEIQRTEQGDSAMYLCASSLSWGEKLFFGSGTQLSVL.

The V call is TRBV7-9, the J call TRBJ2-7; TRBD1 might be the D (5 bases). V was shortened by 5 bases and J by 3 bases, with 20 bases between the two germline ends. This CDR3 comprises 16 residues. The V gene's germline CDR1 is SEHNR and CDR2 FQNEAQ (reference sequence). The CDR3 DNA follows: TGTGCCAGCAGCCTAGAATGGGGCCTTACCCGCTACGAGCAGTACTTC. It codes for CASSLEWGLTRYEQYF.